Below, 27 T cell receptor beta chains from the same sample are listed, as sequenced in a study of PD-1 blockade in classical Hodgkin lymphoma. In every patient, relapse followed autologous stem cell transplantation, while exposure to brentuximab vedotin differed. Assay: immunoSEQ multiplex PCR; the TCRdb copy retains only in-frame clones and omits some. Found here are roughly 97,000 clones, around four fifths of them singletons; the top ten hold more than 9%. Here the sequenced sample was peripheral blood mononuclear cells (PBMCs), taken at baseline. The receptors originated from a human donor with classical Hodgkin lymphoma.

This chain joins TRBV7-9 and TRBJ1-4; the match to TRBD1 covers 9 bases. Germline assignment: CDR1 SEHNR and CDR2 FQNEAQ (reference sequence). CDR3 length: 15 residues. V lost 5 bases, J lost 7 bases, and 8 bases stayed unmatched. This CDR3 is CASSPAGQGGEKLFF. The CDR3 DNA sequence: TGTGCCAGCAGCCCAGCGGGACAGGGCGGTGAAAAACTGTTTTTT.

CDR3 residues: CASSLGLAGVEQYF. Written as DNA, the CDR3 is TGTGCCAGCAGCTTAGGACTAGCGGGAGTCGAGCAGTACTTC. V is TRBV11-2 and J is TRBJ2-7; 12 positions match TRBD2. The CDR3 has 14 amino acids. The germline V gene has CDR1 SGHAT and CDR2 FQNNGV. V shed 1 base and J 6 bases; nucleotides not matched to a gene: 1.

This clone came up once. This chain uses TRBV19 with TRBJ1-1; D uncertain. Trimming removed 3 bases from V and 6 bases from J, with 20 bases in between. The CDR3 has 16 residues. CDR1 and CDR2 (germline): LNHDA, SQIVND (reference sequence). The DNA for the CDR3 is TGTGCCAGTAGTATCGGTTTAGTTCTTCTTAAAGCTGAAGCTTTCTTT. This gives the protein CASSIGLVLLKAEAFF.

This chain links TRBV5-8 with TRBJ2-7; D call uncertain. V lost 6 bases and J 2 bases, leaving 12 bases between the germline ends. Germline CDR1 SGHTS, CDR2 YDEGEE. This CDR3 is 13 amino acids long. CDR3 region: CASTRTRTYEQYF. CDR3 nucleotide sequence: TGTGCCAGCACCCGGACCCGGACCTACGAGCAGTACTTC.

A few counts support this clone. The chain couples TRBV9 to TRBJ1-2; 7 bases fit TRBD1. Trimming cost V 1 base and J 4 bases; bases outside gene matches: 10. This CDR3 is built from 16 residues. The V gene's germline CDR1 is SGDLS and CDR2 YYNGEE. The CDR3 nucleotides read TGTGCCAGCAGCGTATATGACAGGGCTGGGGCCTATGGCTACACCTTC. It yields the protein CASSVYDRAGAYGYTF.

J is TRBJ1-2 and V is TRBV30, with a weak D call TRBD1 (5 bases). The CDR3 is made up of 14 amino acids. CDR1 is GTSNPN and CDR2 is SVGIG in the germline V gene (reference sequence). V was clipped by 0 bases and J by 2 bases, with 10 bases between them. In DNA, the CDR3 is TGTGCCTGGAGTGTAATCCAGGGAAACTATGGCTACACCTTC. Its translation is CAWSVIQGNYGYTF.

The rearrangement uses TRBV11-2 and TRBJ2-7; D gene uncertain. CDR1 and CDR2 from the germline V gene are SGHAT and FQNNGV. This CDR3 region has 13 residues. Trimming took 1 base from V and 6 from J, leaving 10 bases between them. CDR3 nucleotides: TGTGCCAGCAGCTTAGGACAAGGGCTCGAGCAGTACTTC. As protein: CASSLGQGLEQYF.

This clone was seen just once. The rearrangement uses TRBV5-6 and TRBJ1-2, with 8 bases aligning to TRBD1. This CDR3 region has 14 residues. The J segment lost 8 bases and the V segment lost 4 bases, leaving 10 bases of the junction unmatched. CDR1 is SGHDT and CDR2 is YYEEEE in the germline V gene. CDR3 in DNA: TGTGCCAGCAGCACGCCGGACAGGGCTGGAGGCTACACCTTC. Translation gives CASSTPDRAGGYTF. Complete variable domain (other parts from reference TRBV5-6 and TRBJ1-2): DAGVTQSPTHLIKTRGQQVTLRCSPKSGHDTVSWYQQALGQGPQFIFQYYEEEERQRGNFPDRFSGHQFPNYSSELNVNALLLGDSALYLCASSTPDRAGGYTFGSGTRLTVV.

The rearrangement joins TRBV29-1 to TRBJ1-2; no reliable D call. Germline V gene lookup returns CDR1 SQVTM and CDR2 ANQGSEA. With 7 bases removed from V and 8 bases from J, the gap between germline ends came to 14 bases. This CDR3 contains 11 residues. The CDR3 here is CSAQVPGGYTF. In DNA, the CDR3 is TGCAGCGCGCAGGTTCCGGGCGGCTACACCTTC. The full variable domain, in which reference TRBV29-1 and TRBJ1-2 provide the parts outside the CDR3, is SAVISQKPSRDICQRGTSLTIQCQVDSQVTMMFWYRQQPGQSLTLIATANQGSEATYESGFVIDKFPISRPNLTFSTLTVSNMSPEDSSIYLCSAQVPGGYTFGSGTRLTVV.

The chain carries TRBV7-2 and TRBJ2-3; possible D gene TRBD1, 6 bases. The CDR3 runs 17 residues. The germline V gene encodes CDR1 SGHTA and CDR2 FQGNSA. With 2 bases removed from V and 0 bases from J, the gap between germline ends came to 15 bases. The CDR3 DNA sequence: TGTGCCAGCAGCTTAAATGGCAGGGGCTCGAGCACAGATACGCAGTATTTT. This sequence encodes CASSLNGRGSSTDTQYF.

The chain joins TRBV7-6 to TRBJ2-1, with 7 bases fitting TRBD2. With 3 bases clipped from V and 4 bases from J, the junction kept 3 bases outside the gene matches. The germline V gene encodes CDR1 SGHVS and CDR2 FNYEAQ. This CDR3 has 14 amino acids. The CDR3 sequence is CASSLGLPYNEQFF. In DNA form, the CDR3 reads TGTGCCAGCAGCTTGGGACTACCTTACAATGAGCAGTTCTTC. The variable domain in full, with the rest retrieved from reference TRBV7-6 and TRBJ2-1, is GAGVSQSPRYKVTKRGQDVALRCDPISGHVSLYWYRQALGQGPEFLTYFNYEAQQDKSGLPNDRFSAERPEGSISTLTIQRTEQRDSAMYRCASSLGLPYNEQFFGPGTRLTVL.

Note on this clone: The sample contains more than one DNA sequence encoding this CDR3. This chain joins TRBV7-8 and TRBJ1-4; D is unclear. CDR3 length: 15 amino acids. V lost 2 bases and J lost 0, with 7 bases in between. Germline assignment: CDR1 SGHVS and CDR2 FQNEAQ. The CDR3 reads CASSLRTATNEKLFF. In DNA form, the CDR3 reads TGTGCCAGCAGCTTACGAACAGCAACTAATGAAAAACTGTTTTTT.

The chain couples TRBV12-5 to TRBJ2-1, with 12 nucleotides matching TRBD2. This CDR3 spans 17 amino acids. Trimming at V came to 0 bases and at J to 9 bases, leaving 9 bases not matched to a gene. Germline V gene sequence: CDR1 LGHNT, CDR2 FRNRAP. The CDR3 region has the DNA TGTGCTAGTGGTTTGGTACCCCTAGCGGGAGGGCCGGGTGAGCAGTTCTTC. It translates to CASGLVPLAGGPGEQFF.

The chain couples TRBV28 to TRBJ2-7; possibly TRBD2 for D (6 bases). V lost 5 bases to trimming and J lost 4 bases, with 6 bases between them. The CDR3 is 11 amino acids. CDR1 and CDR2 (germline): MDHEN, SYDVKM. CDR3 sequence (DNA): TGTGCCAGCAGTCGGGGGTACGAGCAGTACTTC. Translated: CASSRGYEQYF.

This clone was observed a single time. J is TRBJ1-2 and V is TRBV6-1; D is unresolved. The germline CDR1 and CDR2 sequences are MNHNS and SASEGT. This CDR3 spans 14 amino acids. Between the trimmed V and J ends, which lost 8 bases and 4 bases, there was a span of 17 bases. CDR3 DNA: TGTGCCAGCTCCCCGGCCCCCCCGAGCTATGGCTACACCTTC. It translates to CASSPAPPSYGYTF.

This sequence joins TRBV5-1 and TRBJ2-2; D might be TRBD2 (5 bases). Looked up from germline, CDR1 is SGHRS and CDR2 is YFSETQ. The germline V and J ends were trimmed by 2 bases and 2 bases, with 16 bases remaining between them. The CDR3 length is 17 residues. CDR3 sequence: CASSFLKVTGNTGELFF. CDR3 nucleotides: TGCGCCAGCAGCTTTTTAAAAGTAACGGGAAACACCGGGGAGCTGTTTTTT.

The V call is TRBV19, the J call TRBJ2-2; 9 bases align to TRBD2. This CDR3 has 17 residues. Germline V CDR1 and CDR2: LNHDA, SQIVND (reference sequence). With V trimmed by 3 bases and J by 0 bases, 5 bases remained unmatched. CDR3 sequence reads: CASSIGGLATNTGELFF. The DNA for the CDR3 is TGTGCCAGTAGTATCGGAGGACTAGCGACGAACACCGGGGAGCTGTTTTTT.

The genes are TRBV7-9 and TRBJ2-5; D may be TRBD1 (5 bases). Germline CDR1 and CDR2: SEHNR and FQNEAQ (reference sequence). This CDR3 has 12 amino acids. Trimming cost V 8 bases and J 2 bases, with 9 bases left between them. The CDR3 sequence is CASHDSQETQYF. As DNA, the CDR3 is TGTGCCAGCCACGACAGTCAAGAGACCCAGTACTTC.

The CDR3 sequence is CASSIQADTQYF. CDR3 coding DNA: TGCGCCAGCAGCATACAGGCTGATACGCAGTATTTT. The J gene is TRBJ2-3, the V gene TRBV5-1, with D possibly matching TRBD1 (5 bases). In germline, CDR1 is SGHRS, CDR2 YFSETQ. V was cut by 4 bases and J by 6 bases, with 9 bases left in between. The CDR3 has 12 amino acids. Filled out from reference TRBV5-1 and TRBJ2-3, the complete variable domain reads KAGVTQTPRYLIKTRGQQVTLSCSPISGHRSVSWYQQTPGQGLQFLFEYFSETQRNKGNFPGRFSGRQFSNSRSEMNVSTLELGDSALYLCASSIQADTQYFGPGTRLTVL.

The genes are TRBV7-2 and TRBJ2-7, with 7 nucleotides matching TRBD1. Trimming removed 4 bases from V and 3 bases from J; junction bases left unmatched: 3. CDR3 length equals 13 residues. CDR1 SGHTA and CDR2 FQGNSA come from the germline V gene. Written as DNA, the CDR3 is TGTGCCAGCAGCTGGGGACAGAACTACGAGCAGTACTTC. As protein: CASSWGQNYEQYF.

The chain has TRBV18 and TRBJ2-2; no firm D call. From germline, CDR1 is KGHSH and CDR2 LQKENI. Trimming took 2 bases from V and 5 from J, leaving 9 bases between them. This CDR3 has 14 amino acids. The CDR3 is CASSPMAGTGELFF. The CDR3 nucleotides read TGTGCCAGCTCACCAATGGCCGGGACCGGGGAGCTGTTTTTT. The entire variable domain, with the rest obtained from reference TRBV18 and TRBJ2-2, is as follows: NAGVMQNPRHLVRRRGQEARLRCSPMKGHSHVYWYRQLPEEGLKFMVYLQKENIIDESGMPKERFSAEFPKEGPSILRIQQVVRGDSAAYFCASSPMAGTGELFFGEGSRLTVL.

This clone was counted only a few times. The chain is built from TRBV4-2 and TRBJ2-3; D unresolved. The germline V and J ends were trimmed by 0 bases and 0 bases, with 7 bases remaining between them. CDR3 length equals 15 residues. Germline CDR1 reads LGHNA; CDR2 reads YNFKEQ. CDR3 nucleotides: TGTGCCAGCAGCCAAGACATCCAAAGCACAGATACGCAGTATTTT. Translation: CASSQDIQSTDTQYF.

CDR3 DNA sequence: TGTGCCAGCCCCCCCCCGAGCAGGGTAGACTCCTACGAGCAGTACTTC. This encodes CASPPPSRVDSYEQYF. The chain carries TRBV2 and TRBJ2-7; D may be TRBD1 (5 bases). V was shortened by 8 bases and J by 0 bases, with 20 bases between the two germline ends. In germline, CDR1 is SNHLY, CDR2 FYNNEI. This CDR3 contains 16 residues.

The genes are TRBV27 and TRBJ1-1; D possibly corresponds to TRBD1 (5 bases). CDR3 size: 11 residues. Trimming removed 9 bases from V and 5 bases from J, with 10 bases in between. The germline V gene has CDR1 MNHEY and CDR2 SMNVEV (reference sequence). The CDR3 DNA reads as TGTGCCAGTGGGAGGGGTACTGAAGCTTTCTTT. Encoded protein: CASGRGTEAFF.

This rearrangement joins TRBV5-4 to TRBJ2-3; D might be TRBD1 or TRBD2, each matching 6 bases. V was clipped by 4 bases and J by 4 bases, with 19 bases between them. The CDR3 is 16 residues long. The germline CDR1 and CDR2 sequences are SGHNT and YYREEE (reference sequence). CDR3 nucleotide sequence: TGTGCCAGCAGCCAAGCCAGTACAGGGAGGTCAGATACGCAGTATTTT. Protein product: CASSQASTGRSDTQYF.

This rearrangement joins TRBV11-3 to TRBJ2-3; no definite D call. Germline CDR1 SGHNT, CDR2 YENEEA. The CDR3 is 12 residues long. V was clipped by 5 bases and J by 4 bases, with 7 bases between them. The CDR3 DNA follows: TGTGCCAGCAGCCTTACCCCAGATACGCAGTATTTT. This sequence encodes CASSLTPDTQYF.

With regard to this clone: Other DNA sequences in this sample translate to the same CDR3. This sequence joins TRBV9 and TRBJ2-7; TRBD2 aligns across 12 bases. In germline, CDR1 is SGDLS, CDR2 YYNGEE. J lost 3 bases, V lost 0 bases, and 1 base had no gene match. The CDR3 is 15 residues long. CDR3 bases: TGTGCCAGCAGCGTAGGACTAGCGGGAGTCTACGAGCAGTACTTC. Translation gives CASSVGLAGVYEQYF.